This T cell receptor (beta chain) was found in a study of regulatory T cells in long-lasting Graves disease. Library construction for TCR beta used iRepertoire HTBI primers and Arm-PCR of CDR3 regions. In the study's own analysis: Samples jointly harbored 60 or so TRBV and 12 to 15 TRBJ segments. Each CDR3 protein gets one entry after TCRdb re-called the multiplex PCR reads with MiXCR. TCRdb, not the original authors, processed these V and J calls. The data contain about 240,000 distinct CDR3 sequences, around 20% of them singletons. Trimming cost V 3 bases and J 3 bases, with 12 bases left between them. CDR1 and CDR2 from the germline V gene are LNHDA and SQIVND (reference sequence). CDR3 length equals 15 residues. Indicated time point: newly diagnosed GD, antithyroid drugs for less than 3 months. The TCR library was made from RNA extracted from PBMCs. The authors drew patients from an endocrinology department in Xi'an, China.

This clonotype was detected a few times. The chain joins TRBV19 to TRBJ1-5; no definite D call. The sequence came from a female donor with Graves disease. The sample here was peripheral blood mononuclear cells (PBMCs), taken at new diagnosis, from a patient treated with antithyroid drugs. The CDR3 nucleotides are TGTGCCAGTAGTATGGTCTCCGGATACAATCAGCCCCAGCATTTT. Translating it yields CASSMVSGYNQPQHF. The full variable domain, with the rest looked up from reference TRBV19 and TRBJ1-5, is DGGITQSPKYLFRKEGQNVTLSCEQNLNHDAMYWYRQDPGQGLRLIYYSQIVNDFQKGDIAEGYSVSREKKESFPLTVTSAQKNPTAFYLCASSMVSGYNQPQHFGDGTRLSIL.